This T cell receptor beta chain was profiled in a study of neoadjuvant nivolumab and ipilimumab in lung cancer. In its sample, this clone was seen a few times. The target antigen is unknown. Whole-study findings and limits: Pathologic regression was not significantly tied to TCR clonality.

In germline, CDR1 is GTSNPN, CDR2 SVGIG (reference sequence). The CDR3 runs 13 residues. V lost 4 bases to trimming and J lost 1 base; unmatched junction nucleotides: 2. Sequencing was performed with immunoSEQ multiplex PCR; in TCRdb, only in-frame clones are kept and a portion is missing. The sample lists about 26,000 clones; approximately 78% were seen once. This chain joins TRBV30 and TRBJ1-1; 8 bases are a match to TRBD1. Sequences were derived from tumor tissue, sampled after neoadjuvant nivolumab, alone or with ipilimumab, at or shortly before surgery. The receptor comes from an adult with non-small cell lung cancer. CDR3 in DNA: TGTGCCTGGACAGGGGGCTGGAACACTGAAGCTTTCTTT. It encodes CAWTGGWNTEAFF.